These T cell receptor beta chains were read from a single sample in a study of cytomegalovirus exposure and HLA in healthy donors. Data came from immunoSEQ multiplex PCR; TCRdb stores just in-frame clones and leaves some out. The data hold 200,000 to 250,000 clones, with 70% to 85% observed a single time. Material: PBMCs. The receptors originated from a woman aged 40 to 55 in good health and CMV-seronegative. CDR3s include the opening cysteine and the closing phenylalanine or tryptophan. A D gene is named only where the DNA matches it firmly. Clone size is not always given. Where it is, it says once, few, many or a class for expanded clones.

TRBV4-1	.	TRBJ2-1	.	CASSQVELSYNEQFF	TGCGCCAGCAGCCAAGTTGAACTATCCTACAATGAGCAGTTCTTC
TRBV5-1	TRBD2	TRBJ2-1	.	CASSLAPPRGAGDNEQFF	TGCGCCAGCAGCTTGGCCCCTCCGCGGGGGGCGGGGGACAATGAGCAGTTCTTC
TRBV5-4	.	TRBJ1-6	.	CASSSWGGPLSPLHF	TGTGCCAGCAGCTCGTGGGGGGGCCCGTTGTCACCCCTCCACTTT
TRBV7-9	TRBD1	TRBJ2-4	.	CASSRTGLAKNIQYF	TGTGCCAGCAGCCGGACAGGTCTAGCCAAAAACATTCAGTACTTC
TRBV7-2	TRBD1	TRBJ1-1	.	CASSLDRAITEAFF	TGTGCCAGCAGTCTGGACAGGGCCATCACTGAAGCTTTCTTT
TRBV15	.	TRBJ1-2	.	CATSRREDGYTF	TGTGCCACCAGCAGACGGGAGGATGGCTACACCTTC
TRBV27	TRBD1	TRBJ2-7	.	CASSFGGQAKYEQYF	TGTGCCAGCAGTTTCGGGGGACAGGCGAAGTACGAGCAGTACTTC
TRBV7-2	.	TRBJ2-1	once	CASSRIPGEQFF	TGTGCCAGCAGCCGTATCCCAGGTGAGCAGTTCTTC
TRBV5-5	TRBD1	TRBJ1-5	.	CASSGDRGIKPQHF	TGTGCCAGCAGCGGAGACAGGGGGATAAAGCCCCAGCATTTT
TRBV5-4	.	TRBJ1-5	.	CASSLGGDRQPQHF	TGTGCCAGCAGCTTGGGGGGGGACCGGCAGCCCCAGCATTTT